The sequence of this T cell receptor beta chain was determined in a study of cytomegalovirus exposure and HLA in healthy donors. Regarding this clone: The target antigen is unknown.

Findings of the study overall: As a later analysis revealed, the rate of TCR association differed by HLA locus, with DRB1 most and HLA-C fewest.

The CDR3 is 13 amino acids. The V gene's germline CDR1 is MDHEN and CDR2 SYDVKM. Trimming took 4 bases from V and 4 from J; bases not matched to a gene: 3. 60 Vbeta and 13 Jbeta primers were used in PCR. Assay used: immunoSEQ multiplex PCR; TCRdb lists only in-frame clones, some missing. The data show about 240,000 clones, approximately 80% seen once. This TCR derives from a woman aged 55-69 years in good health and CMV-seropositive. Input material: PBMCs. V gene TRBV28 combines with J gene TRBJ1-1; 7 nucleotides agree with TRBD1. In DNA form, the CDR3 reads TGTGCCAGCAGTTCGACAGGGTTCACTGAAGCTTTCTTT. It codes for CASSSTGFTEAFF.